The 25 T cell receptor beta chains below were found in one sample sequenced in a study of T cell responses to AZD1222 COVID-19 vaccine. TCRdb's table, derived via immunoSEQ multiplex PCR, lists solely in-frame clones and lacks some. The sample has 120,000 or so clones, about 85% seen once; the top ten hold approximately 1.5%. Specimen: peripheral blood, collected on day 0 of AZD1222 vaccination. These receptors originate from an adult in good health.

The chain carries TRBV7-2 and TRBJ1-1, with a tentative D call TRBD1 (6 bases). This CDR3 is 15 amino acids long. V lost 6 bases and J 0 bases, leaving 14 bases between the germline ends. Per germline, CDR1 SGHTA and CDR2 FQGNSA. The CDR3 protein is CASRSGAGMNTEAFF. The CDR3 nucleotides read TGTGCCAGCAGATCAGGGGCAGGGATGAACACTGAAGCTTTCTTT.

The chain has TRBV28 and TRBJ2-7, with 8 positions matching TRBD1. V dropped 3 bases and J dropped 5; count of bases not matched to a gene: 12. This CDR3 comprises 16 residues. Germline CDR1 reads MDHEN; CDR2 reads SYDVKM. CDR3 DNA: TGTGCCAGCAGTTTGGCTAGCAGGGGGCGCAGCCACGAGCAGTACTTC. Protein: CASSLASRGRSHEQYF.

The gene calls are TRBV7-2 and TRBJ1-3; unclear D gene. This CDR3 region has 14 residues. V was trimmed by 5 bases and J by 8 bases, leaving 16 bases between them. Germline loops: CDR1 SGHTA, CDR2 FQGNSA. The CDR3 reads CASSHRLHRDTIYF. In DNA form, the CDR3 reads TGTGCCAGCAGCCATCGACTCCACCGGGACACCATATATTTT.

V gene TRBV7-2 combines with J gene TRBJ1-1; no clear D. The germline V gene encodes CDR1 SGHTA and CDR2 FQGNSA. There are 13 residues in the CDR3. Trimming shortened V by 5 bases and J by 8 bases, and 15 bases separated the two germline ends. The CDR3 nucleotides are TGTGCCAGCAGCCTCCCGGAGGTGAGAGAAGCTTTCTTT. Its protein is CASSLPEVREAFF.

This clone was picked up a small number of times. The DNA of the CDR3 is TGCGCCAGCAGCTTGGTGGGGGACACTGAAGCTTTCTTT. Translation: CASSLVGDTEAFF. This chain joins TRBV5-1 and TRBJ1-1, with D perhaps TRBD1 (5 bases). Trimming stripped 0 bases from V and 3 bases from J, with 6 bases between. Germline CDR1 SGHRS, CDR2 YFSETQ. The CDR3 is made up of 13 amino acids.

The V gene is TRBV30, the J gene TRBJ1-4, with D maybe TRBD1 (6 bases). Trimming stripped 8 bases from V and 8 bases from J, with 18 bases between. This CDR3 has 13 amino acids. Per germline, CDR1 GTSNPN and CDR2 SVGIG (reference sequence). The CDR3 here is CASLSGAREKLFF. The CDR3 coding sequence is TGTGCCAGTCTCTCGGGGGCGAGGGAAAAACTGTTTTTT.

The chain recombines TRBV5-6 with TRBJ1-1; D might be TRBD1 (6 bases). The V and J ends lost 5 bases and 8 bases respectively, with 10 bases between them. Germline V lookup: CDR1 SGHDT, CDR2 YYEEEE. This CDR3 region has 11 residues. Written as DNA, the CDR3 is TGTGCCAGCAGTTATGACAGGGAAGCTTTCTTT. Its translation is CASSYDREAFF.

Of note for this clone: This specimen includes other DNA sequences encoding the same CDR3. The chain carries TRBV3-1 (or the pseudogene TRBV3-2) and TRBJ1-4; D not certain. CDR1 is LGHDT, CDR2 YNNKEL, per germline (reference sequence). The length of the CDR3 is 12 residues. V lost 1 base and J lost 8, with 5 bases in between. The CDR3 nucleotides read TGTGCCAGCAGCCAAGTGGGGGAAAAACTGTTTTTT. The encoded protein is CASSQVGEKLFF.

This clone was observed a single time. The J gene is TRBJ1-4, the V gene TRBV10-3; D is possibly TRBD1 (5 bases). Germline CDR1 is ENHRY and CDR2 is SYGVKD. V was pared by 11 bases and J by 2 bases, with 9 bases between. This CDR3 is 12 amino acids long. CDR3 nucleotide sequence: TGTGCCTCGCGACAGACTAATGAAAAACTGTTTTTT. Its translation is CASRQTNEKLFF.

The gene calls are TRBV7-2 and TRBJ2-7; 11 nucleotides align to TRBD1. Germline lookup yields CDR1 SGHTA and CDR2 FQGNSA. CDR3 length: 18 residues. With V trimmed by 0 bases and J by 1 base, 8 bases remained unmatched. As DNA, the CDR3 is TGTGCCAGCAGCTTAGCCGGTGGGGACAGGGGGTTTTCCTACGAGCAGTACTTC. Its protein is CASSLAGGDRGFSYEQYF. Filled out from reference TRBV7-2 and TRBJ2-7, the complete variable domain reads GAGVSQSPSNKVTEKGKDVELRCDPISGHTALYWYRQSLGQGLEFLIYFQGNSAPDKSGLPSDRFSAERTGGSVSTLTIQRTQQEDSAVYLCASSLAGGDRGFSYEQYFGPGTRLTVT.

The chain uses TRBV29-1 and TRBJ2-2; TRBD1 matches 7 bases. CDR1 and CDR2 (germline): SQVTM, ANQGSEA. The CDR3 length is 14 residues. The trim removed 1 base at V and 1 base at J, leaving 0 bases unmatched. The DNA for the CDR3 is TGCAGCGTTGAAGGGACAGGGAACACCGGGGAGCTGTTTTTT. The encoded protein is CSVEGTGNTGELFF.

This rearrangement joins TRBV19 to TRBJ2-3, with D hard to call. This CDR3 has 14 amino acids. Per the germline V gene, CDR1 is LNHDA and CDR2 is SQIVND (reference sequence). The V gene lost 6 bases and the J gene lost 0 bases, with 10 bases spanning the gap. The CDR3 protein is CASSVDTSTDTQYF. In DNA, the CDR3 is TGTGCCAGTAGCGTAGACACTAGCACAGATACGCAGTATTTT.

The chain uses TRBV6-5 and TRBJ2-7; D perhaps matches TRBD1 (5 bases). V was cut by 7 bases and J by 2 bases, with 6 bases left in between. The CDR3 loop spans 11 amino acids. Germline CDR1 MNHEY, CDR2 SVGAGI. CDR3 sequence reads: CASKTAYEQYF. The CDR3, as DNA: TGTGCCAGCAAGACAGCCTACGAGCAGTACTTC.

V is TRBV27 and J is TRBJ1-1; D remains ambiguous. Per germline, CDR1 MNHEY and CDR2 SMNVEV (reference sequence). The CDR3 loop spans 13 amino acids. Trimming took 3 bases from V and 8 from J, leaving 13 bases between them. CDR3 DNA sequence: TGTGCCAGCAGTTTCCGGGAGGGCAGGGAAGCTTTCTTT. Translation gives CASSFREGREAFF.

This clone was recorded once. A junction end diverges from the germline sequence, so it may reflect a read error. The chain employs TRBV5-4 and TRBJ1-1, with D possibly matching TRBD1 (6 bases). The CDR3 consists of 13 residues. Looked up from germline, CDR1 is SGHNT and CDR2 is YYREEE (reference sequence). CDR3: CASTRGAEREGTF. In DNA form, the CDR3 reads TGTGCCAGCACCCGAGGGGCCGAACGGGAGGGGACATTT.

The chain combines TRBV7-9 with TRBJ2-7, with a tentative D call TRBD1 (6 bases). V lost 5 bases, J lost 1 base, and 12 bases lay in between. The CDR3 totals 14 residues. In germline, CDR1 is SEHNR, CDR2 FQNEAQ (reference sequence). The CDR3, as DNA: TGTGCCAGCAGCCCGGTACAGGGTTCCTACGAGCAGTACTTC. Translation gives CASSPVQGSYEQYF.

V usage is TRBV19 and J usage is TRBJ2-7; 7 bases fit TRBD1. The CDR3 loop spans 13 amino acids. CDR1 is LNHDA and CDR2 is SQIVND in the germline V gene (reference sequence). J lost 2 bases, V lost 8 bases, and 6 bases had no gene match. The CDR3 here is CASAGTATYEQYF. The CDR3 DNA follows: TGTGCCAGTGCCGGGACAGCTACCTACGAGCAGTACTTC.

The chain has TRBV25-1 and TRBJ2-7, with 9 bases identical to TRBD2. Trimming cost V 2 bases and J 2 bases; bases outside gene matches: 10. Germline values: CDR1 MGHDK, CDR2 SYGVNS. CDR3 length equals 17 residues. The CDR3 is CASSELPQRGETYEQYF. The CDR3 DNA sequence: TGTGCCAGCAGTGAACTCCCCCAGCGGGGGGAGACCTACGAGCAGTACTTC.

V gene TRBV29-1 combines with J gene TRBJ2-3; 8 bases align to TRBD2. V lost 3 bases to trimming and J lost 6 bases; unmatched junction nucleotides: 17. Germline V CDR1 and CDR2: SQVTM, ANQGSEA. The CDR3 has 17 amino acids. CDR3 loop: CSVDRGGLPGIIDTQYF. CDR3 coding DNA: TGCAGCGTTGACCGGGGGGGACTCCCGGGTATAATTGATACGCAGTATTTT.

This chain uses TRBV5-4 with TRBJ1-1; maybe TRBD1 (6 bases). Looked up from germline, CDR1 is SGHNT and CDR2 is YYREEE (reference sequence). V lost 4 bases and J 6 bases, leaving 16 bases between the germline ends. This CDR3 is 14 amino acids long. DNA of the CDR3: TGTGCCAGCAGCCTGACCCTGGGGGCACCTGAAGCTTTCTTT. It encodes CASSLTLGAPEAFF.

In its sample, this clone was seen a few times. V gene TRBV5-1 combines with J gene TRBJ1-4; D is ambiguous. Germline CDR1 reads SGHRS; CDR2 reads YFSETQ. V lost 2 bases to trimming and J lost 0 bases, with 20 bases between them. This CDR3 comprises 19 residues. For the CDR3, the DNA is TGCGCCAGCAGCTTCTACCCCGGGAGCGACCTTGCAACTAATGAAAAACTGTTTTTT. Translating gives CASSFYPGSDLATNEKLFF.

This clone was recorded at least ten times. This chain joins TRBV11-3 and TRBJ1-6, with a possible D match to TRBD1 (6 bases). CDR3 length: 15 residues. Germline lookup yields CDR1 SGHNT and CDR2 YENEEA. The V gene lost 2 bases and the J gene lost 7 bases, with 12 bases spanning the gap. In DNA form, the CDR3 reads TGTGCCAGCAGCTTAAATGGGGGCGCGAATTCACCCCTCCACTTT. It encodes CASSLNGGANSPLHF. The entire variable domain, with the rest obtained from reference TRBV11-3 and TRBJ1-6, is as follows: EAGVVQSPRYKIIEKKQPVAFWCNPISGHNTLYWYLQNLGQGPELLIRYENEEAVDDSQLPKDRFSAERLKGVDSTLKIQPAELGDSAVYLCASSLNGGANSPLHFGNGTRLTVT.

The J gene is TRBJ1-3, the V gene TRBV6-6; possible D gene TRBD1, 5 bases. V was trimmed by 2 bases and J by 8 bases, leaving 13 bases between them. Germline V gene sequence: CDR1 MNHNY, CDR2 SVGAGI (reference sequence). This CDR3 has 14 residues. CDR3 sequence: CASSYPARGDTIYF. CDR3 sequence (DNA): TGTGCCAGCAGTTACCCTGCTCGGGGGGACACCATATATTTT.

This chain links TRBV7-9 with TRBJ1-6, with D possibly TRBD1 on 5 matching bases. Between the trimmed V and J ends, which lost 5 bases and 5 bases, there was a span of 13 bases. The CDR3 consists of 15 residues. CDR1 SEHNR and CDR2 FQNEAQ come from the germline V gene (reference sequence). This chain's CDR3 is CASSPRGIDNSPLHF. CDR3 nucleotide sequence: TGTGCCAGCAGCCCTCGGGGGATTGATAATTCACCCCTCCACTTT.

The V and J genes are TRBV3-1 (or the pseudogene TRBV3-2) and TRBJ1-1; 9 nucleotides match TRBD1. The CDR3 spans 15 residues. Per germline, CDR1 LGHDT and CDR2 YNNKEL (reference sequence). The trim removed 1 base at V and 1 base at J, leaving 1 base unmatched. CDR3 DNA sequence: TGTGCCAGCAGCCAAGGGACAGGGGAGAACACTGAAGCTTTCTTT. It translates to CASSQGTGENTEAFF.